The entry below gives a single T cell receptor (beta chain) sequence along with its context. The lymph nodes were axillary draining lymph nodes from breast cancer patients. This specimen comes from a study of breast tumors, draining lymph nodes, adjacent tissues. TCRdb re-derived calls from the multiplex PCR reads in MiXCR, one entry per CDR3 protein. The repertoire has tens of thousands of distinct CDR3 sequences, roughly 30% of them found once; the top ten carry about 8%. After removal of 2 bases from V and 6 bases from J, the junction contained 19 bases not matched to a gene. Germline assignment: CDR1 SGHKS and CDR2 YYEKEE (reference sequence). The CDR3 runs to 19 residues.

This TCR came from a female donor with breast cancer. Some clones in this sample may be carry-over from other donors' samples. The chain is built from TRBV5-5 and TRBJ2-1, with 8 nucleotides matching TRBD2. Sequencing was done on a sample of axillary lymph node tissue. This CDR3 is CASSLRSPGAGSGGNEQFF. The CDR3 region has the DNA TGTGCCAGCAGCTTAAGGTCCCCTGGGGCGGGGAGCGGGGGCAATGAGCAGTTCTTC. Combining the CDR3 with reference TRBV5-5 and TRBJ2-1 gives the whole variable domain DAGVTQSPTHLIKTRGQQVTLRCSPISGHKSVSWYQQVLGQGPQFIFQYYEKEERGRGNFPDRFSARQFPNYSSELNVNALLLGDSALYLCASSLRSPGAGSGGNEQFFGPGTRLTVL.